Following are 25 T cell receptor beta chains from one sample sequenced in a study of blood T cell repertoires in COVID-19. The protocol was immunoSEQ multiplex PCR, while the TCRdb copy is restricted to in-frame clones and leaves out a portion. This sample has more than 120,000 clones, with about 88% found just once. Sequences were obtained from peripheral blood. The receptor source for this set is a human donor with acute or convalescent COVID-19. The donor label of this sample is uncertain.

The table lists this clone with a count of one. This CDR3 reads CASSQDLGGSYEQYF. In DNA, the CDR3 is TGTGCCAGCAGCCAAGATCTGGGGGGAAGCTACGAGCAGTACTTC. The gene calls are TRBV4-2 and TRBJ2-7, with TRBD2 as a possible D gene (6 bases). This CDR3 has 15 amino acids. V lost 0 bases, J lost 3 bases, and 12 bases lay in between. Per germline, CDR1 LGHNA and CDR2 YNFKEQ.

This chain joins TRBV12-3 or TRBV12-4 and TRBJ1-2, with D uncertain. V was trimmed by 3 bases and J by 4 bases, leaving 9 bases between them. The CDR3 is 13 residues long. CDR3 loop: CASSFPGGYGYTF. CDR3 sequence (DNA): TGTGCCAGCAGTTTCCCAGGAGGCTATGGCTACACCTTC.

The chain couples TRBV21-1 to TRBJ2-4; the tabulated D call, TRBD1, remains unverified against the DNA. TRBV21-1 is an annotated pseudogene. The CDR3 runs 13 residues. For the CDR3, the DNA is TGTGCCAGCAGCAAAAATCCCCAGGGAAGGGGGTACTTC. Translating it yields CASSKNPQGRGYF.

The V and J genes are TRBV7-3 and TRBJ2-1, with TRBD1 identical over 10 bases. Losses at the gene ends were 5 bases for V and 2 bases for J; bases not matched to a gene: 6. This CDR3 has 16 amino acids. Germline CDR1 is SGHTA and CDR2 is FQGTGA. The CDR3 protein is CASSIRGTGAYNEQFF. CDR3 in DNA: TGTGCCAGCAGCATCAGGGGGACAGGGGCCTACAATGAGCAGTTCTTC. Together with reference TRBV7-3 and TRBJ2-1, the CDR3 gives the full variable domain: GAGVSQTPSNKVTEKGKYVELRCDPISGHTALYWYRQSLGQGPEFLIYFQGTGAADDSGLPNDRFFAVRPEGSVSTLKIQRTERGDSAVYLCASSIRGTGAYNEQFFGPGTRLTVL.

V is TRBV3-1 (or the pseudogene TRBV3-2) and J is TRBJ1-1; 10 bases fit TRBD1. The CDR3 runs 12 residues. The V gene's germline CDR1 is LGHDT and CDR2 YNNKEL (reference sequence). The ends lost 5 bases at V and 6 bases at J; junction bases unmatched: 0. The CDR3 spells CASSGQGAEAFF. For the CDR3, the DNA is TGTGCCAGCAGCGGACAGGGGGCTGAAGCTTTCTTT.

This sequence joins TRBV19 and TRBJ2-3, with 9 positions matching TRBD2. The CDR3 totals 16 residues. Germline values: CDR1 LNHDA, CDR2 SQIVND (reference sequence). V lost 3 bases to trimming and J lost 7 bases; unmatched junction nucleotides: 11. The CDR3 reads CASSMTGTSFSYTQYF. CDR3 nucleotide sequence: TGTGCCAGTAGTATGACCGGGACTAGCTTTTCATATACGCAGTATTTT.

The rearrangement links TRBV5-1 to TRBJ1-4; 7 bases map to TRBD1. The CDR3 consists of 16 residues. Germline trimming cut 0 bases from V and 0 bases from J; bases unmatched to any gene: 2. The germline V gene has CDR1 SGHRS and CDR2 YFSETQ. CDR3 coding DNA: TGCGCCAGCAGCTTGGGACAGGGCGCAACTAATGAAAAACTGTTTTTT. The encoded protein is CASSLGQGATNEKLFF.

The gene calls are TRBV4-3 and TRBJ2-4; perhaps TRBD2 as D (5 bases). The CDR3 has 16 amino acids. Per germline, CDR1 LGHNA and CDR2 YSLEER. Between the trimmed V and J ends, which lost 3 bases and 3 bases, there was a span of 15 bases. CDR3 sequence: CASSHSDIRGKNIQYF. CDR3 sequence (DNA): TGCGCCAGCAGCCATTCCGATATCCGGGGCAAAAACATTCAGTACTTC.

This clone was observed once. Here the CDR3 reads CASSLDGQGADTQYF. In DNA form, the CDR3 reads TGCGCCAGCAGCTTGGATGGGCAGGGCGCAGATACGCAGTATTTT. The J gene is TRBJ2-3, the V gene TRBV5-1, with D perhaps matching TRBD1 (5 bases). The germline V and J ends were trimmed by 0 bases and 4 bases, with 12 bases remaining between them. The CDR3 extends over 15 amino acids. Germline CDR1 is SGHRS and CDR2 is YFSETQ.

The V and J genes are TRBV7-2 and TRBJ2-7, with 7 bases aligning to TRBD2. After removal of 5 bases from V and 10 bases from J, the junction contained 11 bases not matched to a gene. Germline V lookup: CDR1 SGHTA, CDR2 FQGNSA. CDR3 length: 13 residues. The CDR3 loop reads CASSPGSSGPQYV. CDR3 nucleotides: TGTGCCAGCAGCCCGGGGTCTAGCGGACCACAGTACGTC.

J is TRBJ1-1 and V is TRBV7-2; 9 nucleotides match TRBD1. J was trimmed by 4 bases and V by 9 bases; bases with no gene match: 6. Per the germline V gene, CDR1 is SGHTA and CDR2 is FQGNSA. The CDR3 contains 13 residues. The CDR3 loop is CASGQGFRTEAFF. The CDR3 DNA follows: TGTGCCAGTGGACAGGGGTTCCGCACTGAAGCTTTCTTT. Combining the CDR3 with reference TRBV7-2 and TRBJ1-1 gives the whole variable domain GAGVSQSPSNKVTEKGKDVELRCDPISGHTALYWYRQSLGQGLEFLIYFQGNSAPDKSGLPSDRFSAERTGGSVSTLTIQRTQQEDSAVYLCASGQGFRTEAFFGQGTRLTVV.

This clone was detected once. CDR3 region: CASSPLEGLAGAWDEQFF. DNA of the CDR3: TGTGCCAGCTCACCACTCGAAGGACTAGCGGGGGCCTGGGATGAGCAGTTCTTC. This sequence joins TRBV18 and TRBJ2-1; 13 bases match TRBD2. With 1 base clipped from V and 8 bases from J, the junction kept 11 bases outside the gene matches. The CDR3 has 18 amino acids. The germline CDR1 and CDR2 sequences are KGHSH and LQKENI.

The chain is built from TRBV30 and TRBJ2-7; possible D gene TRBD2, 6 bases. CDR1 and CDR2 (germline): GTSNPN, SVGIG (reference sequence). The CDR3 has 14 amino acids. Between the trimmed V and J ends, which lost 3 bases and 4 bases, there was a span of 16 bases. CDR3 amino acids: CAWSLGGKGYEQYV. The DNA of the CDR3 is TGTGCCTGGAGCCTGGGGGGAAAGGGGTACGAGCAGTACGTC.

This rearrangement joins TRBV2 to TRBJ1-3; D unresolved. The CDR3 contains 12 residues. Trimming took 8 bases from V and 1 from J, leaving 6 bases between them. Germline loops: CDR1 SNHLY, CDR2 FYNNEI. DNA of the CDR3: TGTGCCAGCGGGCATTCTGGAAACACCATATATTTT. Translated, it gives CASGHSGNTIYF.

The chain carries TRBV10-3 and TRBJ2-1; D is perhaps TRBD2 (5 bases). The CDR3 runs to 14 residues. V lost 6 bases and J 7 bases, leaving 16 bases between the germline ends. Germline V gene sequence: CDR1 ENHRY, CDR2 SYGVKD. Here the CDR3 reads CAIRITSGGNEQFF. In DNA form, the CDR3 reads TGTGCCATCAGGATCACCAGTGGAGGAAATGAGCAGTTCTTC.

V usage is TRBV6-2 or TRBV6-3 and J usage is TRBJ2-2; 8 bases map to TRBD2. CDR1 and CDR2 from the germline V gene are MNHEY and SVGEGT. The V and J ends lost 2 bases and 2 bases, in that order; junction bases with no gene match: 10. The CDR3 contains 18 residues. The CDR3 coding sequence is TGTGCCAGCAGTTACCCTGAGTTTTTAGCGGGAAACACCGGGGAGCTGTTTTTT. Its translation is CASSYPEFLAGNTGELFF.

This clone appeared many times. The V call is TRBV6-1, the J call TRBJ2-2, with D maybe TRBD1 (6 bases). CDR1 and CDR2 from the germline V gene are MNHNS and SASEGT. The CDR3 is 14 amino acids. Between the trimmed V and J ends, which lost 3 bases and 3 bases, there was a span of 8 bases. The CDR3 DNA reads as TGTGCCAGCAGTGAGGGGGCCGACACCGGGGAGCTGTTTTTT. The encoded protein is CASSEGADTGELFF.

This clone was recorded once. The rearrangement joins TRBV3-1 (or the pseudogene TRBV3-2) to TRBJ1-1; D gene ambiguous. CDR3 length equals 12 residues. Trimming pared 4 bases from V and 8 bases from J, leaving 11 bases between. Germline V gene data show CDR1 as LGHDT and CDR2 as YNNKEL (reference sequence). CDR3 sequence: CASSLRAEEAFF. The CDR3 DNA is TGTGCCAGCAGCCTGAGGGCCGAAGAAGCTTTCTTT.

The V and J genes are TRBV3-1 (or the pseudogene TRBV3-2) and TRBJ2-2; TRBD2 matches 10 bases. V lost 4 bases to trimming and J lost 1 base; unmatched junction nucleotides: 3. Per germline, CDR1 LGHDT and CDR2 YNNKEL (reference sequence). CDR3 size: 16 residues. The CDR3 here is CASSRRTSGNTGELFF. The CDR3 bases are TGTGCCAGCAGCCGTAGGACTAGCGGGAACACCGGGGAGCTGTTTTTT.

The CDR3 DNA reads as TGTGCCAGCAGCTTAGGGGGCACTAATCAGCCCCAGCATTTT. Translating gives CASSLGGTNQPQHF. The chain uses TRBV7-9 and TRBJ1-5, with D tentatively TRBD1 (5 bases). Germline CDR1 is SEHNR and CDR2 is FQNEAQ (reference sequence). The CDR3 is 14 residues long. With 1 base removed from V and 4 bases from J, the gap between germline ends came to 8 bases.

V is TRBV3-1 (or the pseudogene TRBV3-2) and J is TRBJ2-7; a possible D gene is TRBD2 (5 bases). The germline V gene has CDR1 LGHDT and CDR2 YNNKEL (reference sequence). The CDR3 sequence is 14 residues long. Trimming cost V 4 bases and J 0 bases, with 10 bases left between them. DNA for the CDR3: TGTGCCAGCAGCCGCCGAGGAGGCTCCTACGAGCAGTACTTC. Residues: CASSRRGGSYEQYF.

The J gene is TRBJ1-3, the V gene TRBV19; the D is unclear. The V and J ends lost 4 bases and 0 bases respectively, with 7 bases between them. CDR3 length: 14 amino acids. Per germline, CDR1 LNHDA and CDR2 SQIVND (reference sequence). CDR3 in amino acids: CASSTMSSGNTIYF. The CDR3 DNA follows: TGTGCCAGTAGTACAATGAGCTCTGGAAACACCATATATTTT.

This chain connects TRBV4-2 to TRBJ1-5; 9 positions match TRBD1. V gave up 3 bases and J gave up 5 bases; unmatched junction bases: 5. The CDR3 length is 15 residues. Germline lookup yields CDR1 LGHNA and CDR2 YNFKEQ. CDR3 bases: TGTGCCAGCAGCCAGGCCGACAGGGGGGATCAGCCCCAGCATTTT. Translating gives CASSQADRGDQPQHF.

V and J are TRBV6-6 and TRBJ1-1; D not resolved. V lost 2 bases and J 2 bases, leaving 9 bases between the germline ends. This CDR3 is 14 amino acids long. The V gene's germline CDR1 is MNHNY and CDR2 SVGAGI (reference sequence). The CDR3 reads CASSYRERNTEAFF. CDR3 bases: TGTGCCAGCAGTTACCGAGAGAGAAACACTGAAGCTTTCTTT.

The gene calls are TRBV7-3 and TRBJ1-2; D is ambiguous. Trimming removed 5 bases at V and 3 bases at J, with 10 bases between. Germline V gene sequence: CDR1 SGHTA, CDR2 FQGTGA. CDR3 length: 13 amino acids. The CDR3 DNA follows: TGTGCCAGCAGCCCCCAAGGAGACTATGGCTACACCTTC. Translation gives CASSPQGDYGYTF. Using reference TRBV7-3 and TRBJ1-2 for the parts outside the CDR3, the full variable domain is GAGVSQTPSNKVTEKGKYVELRCDPISGHTALYWYRQSLGQGPEFLIYFQGTGAADDSGLPNDRFFAVRPEGSVSTLKIQRTERGDSAVYLCASSPQGDYGYTFGSGTRLTVV.